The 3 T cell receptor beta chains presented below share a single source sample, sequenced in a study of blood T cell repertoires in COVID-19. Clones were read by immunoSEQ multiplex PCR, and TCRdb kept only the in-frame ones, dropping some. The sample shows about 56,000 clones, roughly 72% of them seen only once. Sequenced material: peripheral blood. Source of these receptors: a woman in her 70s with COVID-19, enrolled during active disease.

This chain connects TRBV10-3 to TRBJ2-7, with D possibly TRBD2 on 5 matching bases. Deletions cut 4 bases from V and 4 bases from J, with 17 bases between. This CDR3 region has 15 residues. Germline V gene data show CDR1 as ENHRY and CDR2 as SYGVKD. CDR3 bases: TGTGCCATCAGTGCGGGGTCCGTAGCCAAATACGAGCAGTACTTC. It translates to CAISAGSVAKYEQYF.

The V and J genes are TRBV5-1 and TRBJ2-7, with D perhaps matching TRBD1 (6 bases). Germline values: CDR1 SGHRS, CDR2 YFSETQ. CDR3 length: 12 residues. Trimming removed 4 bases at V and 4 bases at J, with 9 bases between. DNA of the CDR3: TGCGCCAGCAGCCCGACAGGATACGAGCAGTACTTC. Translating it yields CASSPTGYEQYF.

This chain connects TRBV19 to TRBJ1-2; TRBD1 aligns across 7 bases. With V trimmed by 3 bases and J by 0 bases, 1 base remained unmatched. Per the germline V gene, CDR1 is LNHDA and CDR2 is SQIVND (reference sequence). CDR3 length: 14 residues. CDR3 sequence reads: CASSIQGANYGYTF. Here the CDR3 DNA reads TGTGCCAGTAGTATCCAGGGGGCTAACTATGGCTACACCTTC.